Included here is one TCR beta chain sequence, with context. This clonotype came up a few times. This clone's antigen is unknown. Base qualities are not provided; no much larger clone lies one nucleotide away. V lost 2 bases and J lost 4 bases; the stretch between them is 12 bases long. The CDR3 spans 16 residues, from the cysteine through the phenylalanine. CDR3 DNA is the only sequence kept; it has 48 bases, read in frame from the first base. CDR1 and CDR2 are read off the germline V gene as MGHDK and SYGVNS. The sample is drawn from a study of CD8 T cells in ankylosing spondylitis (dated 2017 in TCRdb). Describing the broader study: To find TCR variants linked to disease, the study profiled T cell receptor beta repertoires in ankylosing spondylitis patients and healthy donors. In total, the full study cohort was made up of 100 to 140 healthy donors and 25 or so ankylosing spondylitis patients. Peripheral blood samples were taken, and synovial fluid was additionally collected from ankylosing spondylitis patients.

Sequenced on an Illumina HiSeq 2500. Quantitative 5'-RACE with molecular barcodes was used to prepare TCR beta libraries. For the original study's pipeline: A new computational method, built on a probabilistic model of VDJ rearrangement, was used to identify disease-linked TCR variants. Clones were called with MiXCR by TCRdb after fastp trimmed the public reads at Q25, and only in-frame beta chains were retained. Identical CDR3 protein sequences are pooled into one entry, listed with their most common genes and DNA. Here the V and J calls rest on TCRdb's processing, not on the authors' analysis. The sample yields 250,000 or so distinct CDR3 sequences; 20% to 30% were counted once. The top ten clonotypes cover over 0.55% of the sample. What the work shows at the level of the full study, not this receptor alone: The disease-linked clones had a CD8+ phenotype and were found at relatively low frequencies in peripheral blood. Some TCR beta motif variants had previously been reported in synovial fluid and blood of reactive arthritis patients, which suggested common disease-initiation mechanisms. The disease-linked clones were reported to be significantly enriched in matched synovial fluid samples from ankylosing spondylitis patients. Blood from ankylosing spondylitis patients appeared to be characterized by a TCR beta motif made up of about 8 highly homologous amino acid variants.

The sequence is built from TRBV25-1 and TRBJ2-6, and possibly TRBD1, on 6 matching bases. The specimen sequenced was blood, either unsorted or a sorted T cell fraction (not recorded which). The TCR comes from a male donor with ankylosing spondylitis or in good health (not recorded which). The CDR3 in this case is CASSEARGMGANVLTF. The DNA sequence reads TGTGCCAGCAGTGAAGCCAGGGGAATGGGGGCCAACGTCCTGACTTTC.